Described below is a single TCR beta chain sequence and its context. The CDR3 sequence is 14 residues long. Germline lookup yields CDR1 SGHVS and CDR2 FNYEAQ. V lost 5 bases to trimming and J lost 4 bases; unmatched junction nucleotides: 8. The sample originates from a study of blood T cells in healthy people across ages. Then a second PCR, running roughly 6 to 11 cycles, was carried out with a sample-barcoded 5' primer and a J-beta primer mix. TCRdb re-derived calls from the 5' RACE reads in MiXCR, one entry per CDR3 protein. This sample carries about 830,000 distinct CDR3 sequences, around 68% of them seen once, and the ten largest clones take roughly 26%.

The TCR comes from a man between 25 and 39 years old in good health. Sequences were obtained from blood. J is TRBJ2-7 and V is TRBV7-6; 7 bases are shared with TRBD2. CDR3 bases: TGTGCCAGCAGCCTCCCGGGGGAGGGGTACGAGCAGTACTTC. This codes for CASSLPGEGYEQYF.